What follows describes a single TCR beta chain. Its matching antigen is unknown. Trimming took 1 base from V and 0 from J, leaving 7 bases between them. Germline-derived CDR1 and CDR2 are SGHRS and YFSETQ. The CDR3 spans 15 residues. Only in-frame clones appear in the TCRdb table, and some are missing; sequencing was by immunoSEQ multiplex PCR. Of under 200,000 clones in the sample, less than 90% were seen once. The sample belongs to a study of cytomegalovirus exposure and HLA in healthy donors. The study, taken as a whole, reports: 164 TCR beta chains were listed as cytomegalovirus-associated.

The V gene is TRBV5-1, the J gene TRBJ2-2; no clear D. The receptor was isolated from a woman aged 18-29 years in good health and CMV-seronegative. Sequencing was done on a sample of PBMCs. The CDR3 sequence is CASSLMTPNTGELFF. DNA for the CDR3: TGCGCCAGCAGCTTGATGACTCCGAACACCGGGGAGCTGTTTTTT.